These T cell receptor beta chains were read from a single sample in a study of T-cell reconstitution after alpha-beta-depleted transplantation in children. MiXCR, run by TCRdb on the PCR reads, gives a single entry per CDR3 protein. Of about 98,000 distinct CDR3 sequences in the sample, 20% to 30% were seen once. The specimen was PBMCs, collected before TCRalphabeta/CD19-depleted stem cell transplant. The receptors stem from a boy between 2 and 10 years old with acute lymphoblastic leukemia, due to receive a stem cell transplant. The CDR3 runs from the conserved cysteine through the conserved F or W. The D gene is left open where the match is weak. Part of the rows lack a size; the others show once, few, many or a class for expanded clones.

D gene	V gene	CDR3 length	clone size	J gene	CDR3 DNA	CDR3 protein
TRBD2	TRBV7-2	13	-	TRBJ2-7	TGTGCCAGCAACGCGGGGGTCGGGGGCGAGCAGTACTTC	CASNAGVGGEQYF
-	TRBV6-1	16	-	TRBJ2-3	TGTGCCAGCAGAGCGAGCGGAGGGTATGGCACAGATACGCAGTATTTT	CASRASGGYGTDTQYF
-	TRBV28	11	few	TRBJ2-7	TGTGCCAGCAGAATAAACTACGAGCAGTACTTC	CASRINYEQYF
TRBD2	TRBV20-1	19	few	TRBJ2-1	TGCAGTGCTAGAGCACCTGGACTAGCGGAGGTTAGGTACAGGGGTGAGCAGTTCTTC	CSARAPGLAEVRYRGEQFF
-	TRBV6-1	15	-	TRBJ2-2	TGTGCCAGCAGTCCCGGGACTCTTAACACCGGGGAGCTGTTTTTT	CASSPGTLNTGELFF
-	TRBV5-6	16	few	TRBJ1-2	TGTGCCAGCAGCTTGGCCGATGGCGGGGAGAACTATGGCTACACCTTC	CASSLADGGENYGYTF
-	TRBV20-1	14	-	TRBJ2-1	TGCAATGCTAGAGATAAAGGGCTAGCTGGTGAGCAGTTCTTC	CNARDKGLAGEQFF
-	TRBV12-3/TRBV12-4	14	-	TRBJ2-7	TGTGCCAGCAGTCCCGTGGGCGGAGGGGCTGAGCAGTACTTC	CASSPVGGGAEQYF
TRBD2	TRBV20-1	16	few	TRBJ2-1	TGCAGTGCCCCTCGGGGGGGCCTGGGACTAGCGGGTTTGCAGTTCTTC	CSAPRGGLGLAGLQFF
-	TRBV12-2	16	-	TRBJ2-7	TGTGCAAGTCGCCTCCCCGGACGGAGGAGTTCCTACGAGCAGTACTTC	CASRLPGRRSSYEQYF
-	TRBV28	19	-	TRBJ2-1	TGTGCCAGCAGAATACCAAGGGGGGCGGCAGATTGGTCCTACAATGAGCAGTTCTTC	CASRIPRGAADWSYNEQFF
-	TRBV7-2	16	few	TRBJ2-4	TGTGCCAGCAGCTTAGCCACGAGTTTAGCCAAAAACATTCAGTACTTC	CASSLATSLAKNIQYF
-	TRBV28	15	few	TRBJ1-3	TGTGCCAGCAGTTTACATGGGGGATCTGGAAACACCATATATTTT	CASSLHGGSGNTIYF
-	TRBV6-6	12	many	TRBJ2-7	TGTGCCAGCAGTTACGCCTGGGACGAGCAGTACTTC	CASSYAWDEQYF
TRBD2	TRBV11-1	15	-	TRBJ2-1	TGTGCCAGCAGCCCCCCGGGGGGATCCTACAATGAGCAGTTCTTC	CASSPPGGSYNEQFF
TRBD2	TRBV28	15	-	TRBJ2-5	TGTGCCAGCAGTCGTAGCGGGGACGGAAAAGAGACCCAGTACTTC	CASSRSGDGKETQYF
-	TRBV5-1	13	few	TRBJ1-2	TGCGCCAGCAGCCCGGCGGGTGACTATGGCTACACCTTC	CASSPAGDYGYTF
-	TRBV28	13	many	TRBJ2-7	TGTGCCAGCTTCGGACGGGAGAGGCACGAGCAGTACTTC	CASFGRERHEQYF
-	TRBV5-1	13	few	TRBJ1-2	TGCGCCAGCAGCTCCGACGGGACCTATGGCTACACCTTC	CASSSDGTYGYTF
TRBD2	TRBV5-1	18	-	TRBJ2-1	TGCGCCAGCAGCGGAGGGACTAGCGGGATTAGCTCCTACAATGAGCAGTTCTTC	CASSGGTSGISSYNEQFF